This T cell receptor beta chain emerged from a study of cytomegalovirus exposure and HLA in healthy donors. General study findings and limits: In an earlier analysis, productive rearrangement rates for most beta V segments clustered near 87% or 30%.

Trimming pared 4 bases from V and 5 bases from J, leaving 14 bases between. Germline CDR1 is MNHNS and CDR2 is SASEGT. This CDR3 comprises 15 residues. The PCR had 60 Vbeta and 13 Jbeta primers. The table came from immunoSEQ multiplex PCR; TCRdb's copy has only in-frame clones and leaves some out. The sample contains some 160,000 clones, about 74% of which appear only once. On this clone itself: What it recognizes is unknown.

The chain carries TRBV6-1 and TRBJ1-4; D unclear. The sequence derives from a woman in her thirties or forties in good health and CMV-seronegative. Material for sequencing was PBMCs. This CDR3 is CASSALSRRNEKLFF. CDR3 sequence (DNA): TGTGCCAGCAGTGCCCTGTCAAGGAGAAATGAAAAACTGTTTTTT.